The rows below give T cell receptor beta chains drawn from one sample of a study of T cell responses to AZD1222 COVID-19 vaccine. Only in-frame clones appear in the TCRdb table, and some are missing; sequencing was by immunoSEQ multiplex PCR. The table shows fewer than 300,000 clones, with just over 90% occurring only once. This specimen was peripheral blood, taken on day 0 of AZD1222 vaccination. These receptors all come from an adult in good health. The CDR3 runs from the conserved cysteine through the conserved F or W. A D gene is named only where the DNA matches it firmly. Size is omitted from some rows. Given values are once, few, many or a class for expanded clones.

J gene: TRBJ1-5
D gene: TRBD1
V gene: TRBV19
clone size: NA
CDR3 protein: CASSPLTGWAQPQHF
CDR3 DNA: TGTGCCAGTAGTCCCCTGACAGGGTGGGCTCAGCCCCAGCATTTT

J gene: TRBJ1-5
D gene: NA
V gene: TRBV5-1
clone size: NA
CDR3 protein: CASSFGGRDNQPQHF
CDR3 DNA: TGCGCCAGCAGCTTTGGAGGCAGGGACAATCAGCCCCAGCATTTT

J gene: TRBJ2-5
D gene: NA
V gene: TRBV28
clone size: NA
CDR3 protein: CASSLTRGKWTQYF
CDR3 DNA: TGTGCCAGCAGTCTTACCCGGGGCAAGTGGACCCAGTACTTC

J gene: TRBJ2-7
D gene: TRBD1
V gene: TRBV27
clone size: NA
CDR3 protein: CASSLGTGPYEQYF
CDR3 DNA: TGTGCCAGCAGTTTGGGGACAGGGCCCTACGAGCAGTACTTC

J gene: TRBJ2-4
D gene: NA
V gene: TRBV5-1
clone size: NA
CDR3 protein: CASSPDSGMDIQYF
CDR3 DNA: TGCGCCAGCAGCCCCGACAGTGGGATGGACATTCAGTACTTC

J gene: TRBJ2-3
D gene: TRBD1
V gene: TRBV29-1
clone size: NA
CDR3 protein: CSVEGQTGGTDTQYF
CDR3 DNA: TGCAGCGTTGAGGGGCAGACAGGGGGAACAGATACGCAGTATTTT

J gene: TRBJ2-3
D gene: NA
V gene: TRBV9
clone size: NA
CDR3 protein: CASSVGGTDTQYF
CDR3 DNA: TGTGCCAGCAGCGTAGGCGGCACAGATACGCAGTATTTT

J gene: TRBJ2-1
D gene: NA
V gene: TRBV9
clone size: once
CDR3 protein: CASSVGQGRNNEQFF
CDR3 DNA: TGTGCCAGCAGCGTAGGTCAGGGTCGGAACAATGAGCAGTTCTTC

J gene: TRBJ2-5
D gene: NA
V gene: TRBV5-5
clone size: once
CDR3 protein: CASSLGLEETQYF
CDR3 DNA: TGTGCCAGCAGCTTAGGACTGGAAGAGACCCAGTACTTC

J gene: TRBJ2-7
D gene: NA
V gene: TRBV10-3
clone size: NA
CDR3 protein: CAISEAGHSGDYEQYF
CDR3 DNA: TGTGCCATCAGTGAGGCTGGACATTCGGGGGACTACGAGCAGTACTTC

J gene: TRBJ2-7
D gene: TRBD2
V gene: TRBV2
clone size: NA
CDR3 protein: CASGTIPGYEQYF
CDR3 DNA: TGTGCCAGCGGGACTATCCCTGGATACGAGCAGTACTTC

J gene: TRBJ1-4
D gene: TRBD1
V gene: TRBV25-1
clone size: NA
CDR3 protein: CASRRGQTAGEKLFF
CDR3 DNA: TGTGCCAGCAGACGGGGACAGACGGCGGGTGAAAAACTGTTTTTT

J gene: TRBJ1-5
D gene: NA
V gene: TRBV5-1
clone size: NA
CDR3 protein: CASSLLPASDQPQHF
CDR3 DNA: TGCGCCAGCAGCCTGCTCCCGGCCTCCGATCAGCCCCAGCATTTT

J gene: TRBJ1-4
D gene: TRBD1
V gene: TRBV28
clone size: NA
CDR3 protein: CASSLLPGTGNEKLFF
CDR3 DNA: TGTGCCAGCAGCCTTCTACCGGGGACAGGGAATGAAAAACTGTTTTTT

J gene: TRBJ2-7
D gene: NA
V gene: TRBV5-3
clone size: NA
CDR3 protein: CARSYKTRDNSYEQYF
CDR3 DNA: TGTGCCAGAAGCTACAAAACCCGGGACAACTCCTACGAGCAGTACTTC

J gene: TRBJ1-1
D gene: NA
V gene: TRBV2
clone size: NA
CDR3 protein: CASITANTEAFF
CDR3 DNA: TGTGCCAGCATTACGGCTAACACTGAAGCTTTCTTT

J gene: TRBJ2-7
D gene: TRBD2
V gene: TRBV15
clone size: NA
CDR3 protein: CATSDGLAGENEQYF
CDR3 DNA: TGTGCCACCAGCGATGGACTAGCGGGAGAGAACGAGCAGTACTTC

J gene: TRBJ1-2
D gene: NA
V gene: TRBV4-3
clone size: NA
CDR3 protein: CASSQAGVYGYTF
CDR3 DNA: TGCGCCAGCAGCCAAGCAGGGGTTTATGGCTACACCTTC

J gene: TRBJ1-1
D gene: NA
V gene: TRBV12-3/TRBV12-4
clone size: once
CDR3 protein: CASSITEEAFF
CDR3 DNA: TGTGCCAGCAGTATCACAGAAGAAGCTTTCTTT

J gene: TRBJ1-1
D gene: TRBD1
V gene: TRBV11-1
clone size: few
CDR3 protein: CASSSRTGETEAFF
CDR3 DNA: TGTGCCAGCAGCTCCCGGACAGGGGAAACCGAAGCTTTCTTT

J gene: TRBJ2-2
D gene: TRBD2
V gene: TRBV2
clone size: NA
CDR3 protein: CASRKRGGTGELFF
CDR3 DNA: TGTGCCAGCAGGAAGCGGGGCGGCACCGGGGAGCTGTTTTTT

J gene: TRBJ1-2
D gene: TRBD1
V gene: TRBV18
clone size: NA
CDR3 protein: CASSVDREGVYGYTF
CDR3 DNA: TGTGCCAGCTCCGTCGACAGGGAAGGAGTCTATGGCTACACCTTC

J gene: TRBJ1-4
D gene: NA
V gene: TRBV9
clone size: NA
CDR3 protein: CASSVAVGPNEKLFF
CDR3 DNA: TGTGCCAGCAGCGTAGCCGTGGGACCTAATGAAAAACTGTTTTTT

J gene: TRBJ2-3
D gene: NA
V gene: TRBV6-5
clone size: NA
CDR3 protein: CASQSYADTQYF
CDR3 DNA: TGTGCCAGCCAATCCTATGCAGATACGCAGTATTTT

J gene: TRBJ2-2
D gene: NA
V gene: TRBV6-5
clone size: NA
CDR3 protein: CASRRVAGELFF
CDR3 DNA: TGTGCCAGCAGGAGGGTTGCCGGGGAGCTGTTTTTT

J gene: TRBJ2-2
D gene: NA
V gene: TRBV5-1
clone size: once
CDR3 protein: CASSLPDTSNTGELFF
CDR3 DNA: TGCGCCAGCAGCTTGCCGGACACCTCGAACACCGGGGAGCTGTTTTTT

J gene: TRBJ2-5
D gene: NA
V gene: TRBV5-1
clone size: NA
CDR3 protein: CASSLAQGEETQYF
CDR3 DNA: TGCGCCAGCAGCTTGGCCCAGGGAGAAGAGACCCAGTACTTC

J gene: TRBJ1-4
D gene: NA
V gene: TRBV5-1
clone size: NA
CDR3 protein: CASSLVANEKLFF
CDR3 DNA: TGCGCCAGCAGCTTGGTGGCTAATGAAAAACTGTTTTTT

J gene: TRBJ1-2
D gene: NA
V gene: TRBV20-1
clone size: NA
CDR3 protein: CSAAGDHGYTF
CDR3 DNA: TGCAGTGCGGCGGGGGACCATGGCTACACCTTC

J gene: TRBJ1-2
D gene: NA
V gene: TRBV19
clone size: NA
CDR3 protein: CASSNRFGGMVGYTF
CDR3 DNA: TGTGCCAGTAGTAATCGGTTCGGGGGGATGGTTGGCTACACCTTC

J gene: TRBJ2-1
D gene: NA
V gene: TRBV7-9
clone size: NA
CDR3 protein: CASSLAEVLGGVNNEQFF
CDR3 DNA: TGTGCCAGCAGCTTAGCGGAGGTCCTAGGGGGGGTCAACAATGAGCAGTTCTTC

J gene: TRBJ2-2
D gene: NA
V gene: TRBV2
clone size: once
CDR3 protein: CACMATNTGELFF
CDR3 DNA: TGTGCCTGTATGGCGACGAACACCGGGGAGCTGTTTTTT

J gene: TRBJ1-4
D gene: NA
V gene: TRBV28
clone size: NA
CDR3 protein: CASSWGPTPTNEKLFF
CDR3 DNA: TGTGCCAGCAGTTGGGGTCCCACGCCGACTAATGAAAAACTGTTTTTT

J gene: TRBJ1-2
D gene: NA
V gene: TRBV19
clone size: NA
CDR3 protein: CASSIEGRAGFTF
CDR3 DNA: TGTGCCAGTAGTATAGAGGGACGAGCGGGTTTCACCTTC

J gene: TRBJ1-1
D gene: NA
V gene: TRBV6-1
clone size: NA
CDR3 protein: CASSELPGNTEAFF
CDR3 DNA: TGTGCCAGCAGTGAACTTCCGGGAAACACTGAAGCTTTCTTT

J gene: TRBJ1-6
D gene: TRBD1
V gene: TRBV4-1
clone size: NA
CDR3 protein: CASSQPAGQGGAYNSPLHF
CDR3 DNA: TGCGCCAGCAGTCAACCTGCCGGACAGGGAGGTGCCTATAATTCACCCCTCCACTTT

J gene: TRBJ2-7
D gene: TRBD1
V gene: TRBV5-1
clone size: NA
CDR3 protein: CASSPGTGSYEQYF
CDR3 DNA: TGCGCCAGCAGCCCTGGGACAGGTTCCTACGAGCAGTACTTC

J gene: TRBJ1-1
D gene: TRBD1
V gene: TRBV5-4
clone size: NA
CDR3 protein: CASSQDRGQAFF
CDR3 DNA: TGTGCCAGCAGCCAGGACAGGGGCCAAGCTTTCTTT

J gene: TRBJ2-2
D gene: NA
V gene: TRBV9
clone size: NA
CDR3 protein: CASSVGGDPTGELFF
CDR3 DNA: TGTGCCAGCAGCGTCGGAGGGGACCCGACCGGGGAGCTGTTTTTT

J gene: TRBJ1-2
D gene: NA
V gene: TRBV27
clone size: NA
CDR3 protein: CASSRTRNYGYTF
CDR3 DNA: TGTGCCAGCAGTAGGACGAGGAACTATGGCTACACCTTC

J gene: TRBJ1-3
D gene: TRBD1
V gene: TRBV2
clone size: NA
CDR3 protein: CASAGGLGNTIYF
CDR3 DNA: TGTGCCAGTGCAGGGGGCCTTGGAAACACCATATATTTT

J gene: TRBJ1-6
D gene: NA
V gene: TRBV20-1
clone size: NA
CDR3 protein: CSASAGGDNSPLHF
CDR3 DNA: TGCAGTGCTAGTGCCGGTGGGGATAATTCACCCCTCCACTTT

J gene: TRBJ1-3
D gene: NA
V gene: TRBV18
clone size: NA
CDR3 protein: CASSPSGGQSSGNTIYF
CDR3 DNA: TGTGCCAGCTCACCCTCGGGCGGTCAGAGCTCTGGAAACACCATATATTTT

J gene: TRBJ2-7
D gene: NA
V gene: TRBV7-6
clone size: NA
CDR3 protein: CASSLYKEYEQYF
CDR3 DNA: TGTGCCAGCAGCTTATACAAAGAATACGAGCAGTACTTC